This T cell receptor beta chain originates from a study of shared clonotypes between healthy human individuals. The assay was immunoSEQ multiplex PCR, and TCRdb's table has in-frame clones only and misses some. In the table there are about 490,000 clones, 70% to 85% of which are singletons. This CDR3 comprises 14 residues. Looked up from germline, CDR1 is SGDLS and CDR2 is YYNGEE. V lost 0 bases and J lost 7, with 14 bases in between. This sequence originates from a woman between 40 and 50 years old in good health. Some clones in this sample may be carry-over from other donors' samples. Sequenced input: PBMCs. The rearrangement uses TRBV9 and TRBJ2-7; D remains unclear. DNA for the CDR3: TGTGCCAGCAGCGTAGATTCAGGCCAGTTGGAGCAGTACTTC. Translated: CASSVDSGQLEQYF.